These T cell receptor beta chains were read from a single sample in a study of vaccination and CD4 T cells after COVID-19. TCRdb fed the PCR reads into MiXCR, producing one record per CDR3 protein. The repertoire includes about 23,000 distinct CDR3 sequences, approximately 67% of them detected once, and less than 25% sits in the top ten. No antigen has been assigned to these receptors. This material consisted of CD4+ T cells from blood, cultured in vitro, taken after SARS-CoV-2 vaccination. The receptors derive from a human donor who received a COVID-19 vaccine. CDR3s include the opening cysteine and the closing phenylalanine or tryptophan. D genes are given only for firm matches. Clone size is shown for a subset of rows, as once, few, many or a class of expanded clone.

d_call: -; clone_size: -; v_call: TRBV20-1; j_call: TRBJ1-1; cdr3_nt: TGCAGTGCTAGAGCCGACGGGGGGGGAAACACTGAAGCTTTCTTT; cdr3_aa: CSARADGGGNTEAFF
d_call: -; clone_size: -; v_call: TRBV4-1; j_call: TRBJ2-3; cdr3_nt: TGCGCCAGCAGCCAAGATGCCCGGGACTGGTCCACAGATACGCAGTATTTT; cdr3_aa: CASSQDARDWSTDTQYF
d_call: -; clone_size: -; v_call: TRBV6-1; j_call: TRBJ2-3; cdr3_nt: TGTGCCAGCAGTGTCCGACAGGGCACAGATACGCAGTATTTT; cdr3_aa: CASSVRQGTDTQYF
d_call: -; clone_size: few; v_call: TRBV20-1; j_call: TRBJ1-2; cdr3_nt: TGCAGTGCTAGAATGGCGGGGGACGAGGGTGGCTACACCTTC; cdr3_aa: CSARMAGDEGGYTF
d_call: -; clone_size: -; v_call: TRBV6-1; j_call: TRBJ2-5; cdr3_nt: TGTGCCAGCAAATTCGCCCAGCAAGAGACCCAGTACTTC; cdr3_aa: CASKFAQQETQYF
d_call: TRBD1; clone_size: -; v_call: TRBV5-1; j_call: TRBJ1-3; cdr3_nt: TGCGCCAGCAGCCCGCAAGGGACAGGGAGGGCGGACACCATATATTTT; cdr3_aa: CASSPQGTGRADTIYF
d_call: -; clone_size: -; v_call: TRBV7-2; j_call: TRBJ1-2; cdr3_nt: TGTGCCAGCAGCTTAGAGCCAGAACTCTATGGCTACACCTTC; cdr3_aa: CASSLEPELYGYTF
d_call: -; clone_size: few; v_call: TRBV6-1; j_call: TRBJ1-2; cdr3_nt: TGTGCCAGCAGCCTCGGGGGGGGTACTGCGGGCTATGGCTACACCTTC; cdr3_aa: CASSLGGGTAGYGYTF
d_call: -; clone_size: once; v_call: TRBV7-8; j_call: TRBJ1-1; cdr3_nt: TGTGCCAGCAGCTTAGGCCTCTGGACGAACACTGAAGCTTTCTTT; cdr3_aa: CASSLGLWTNTEAFF
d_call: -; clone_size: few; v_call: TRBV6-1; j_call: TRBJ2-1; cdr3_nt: TGTGCCAGCAGTGTACAGAGAGGCCCCTACAATGAGCAGTTCTTC; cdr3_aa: CASSVQRGPYNEQFF
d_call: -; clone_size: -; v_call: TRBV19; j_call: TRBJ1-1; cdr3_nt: TGTGCCAGTAGTACAGGGATGGGAGCTTTCTTT; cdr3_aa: CASSTGMGAFF
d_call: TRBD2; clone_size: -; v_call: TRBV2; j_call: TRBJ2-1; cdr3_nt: TGTGCCAGCATCGAAACGGGGGGGCCCCTGGGCAATGAGCAGTTCTTC; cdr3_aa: CASIETGGPLGNEQFF
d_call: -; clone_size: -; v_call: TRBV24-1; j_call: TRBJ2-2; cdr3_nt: TGTGCCACCAGGGAGGGTTCGGGCGGGGAGCTGTTTTTT; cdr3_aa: CATREGSGGELFF
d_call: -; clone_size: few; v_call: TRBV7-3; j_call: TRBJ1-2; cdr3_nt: TGTGCCAGCAGCTTAACAGGGATGAGGGGCTACACCTTC; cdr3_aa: CASSLTGMRGYTF
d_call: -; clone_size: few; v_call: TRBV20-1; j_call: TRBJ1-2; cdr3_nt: TGCAGTGCTAGCACCCTCCCCGGCTACACCTTC; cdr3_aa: CSASTLPGYTF
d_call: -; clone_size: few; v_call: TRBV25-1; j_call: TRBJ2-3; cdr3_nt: TGTGCCAGCAGACCCCGCCGGGCCGACAGGCCTCTGAGGGGAGATACGCAGTATTTT; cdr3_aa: CASRPRRADRPLRGDTQYF
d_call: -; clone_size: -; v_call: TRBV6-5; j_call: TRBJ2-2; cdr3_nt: TGTGCCAGCAGTTACTCGAGGGGGGCGCGCCTTATCGGGGAGCTGTTTTTT; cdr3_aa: CASSYSRGARLIGELFF
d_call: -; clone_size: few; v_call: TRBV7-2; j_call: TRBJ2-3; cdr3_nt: TGTGCCAGCAGACTTGTGGGGGGAGCCACAGATACGCAGTATTTT; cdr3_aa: CASRLVGGATDTQYF
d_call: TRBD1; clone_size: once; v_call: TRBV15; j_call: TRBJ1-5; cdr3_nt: TGTGCCACCAGCAGAGACGGGACAGGCAATCAGCCCCAGCATTTT; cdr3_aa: CATSRDGTGNQPQHF
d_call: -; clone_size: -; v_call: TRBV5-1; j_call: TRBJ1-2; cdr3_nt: TGCGCCAGCAGACCGACGGCACTATCTAACTATGGCTACACCTTC; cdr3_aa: CASRPTALSNYGYTF
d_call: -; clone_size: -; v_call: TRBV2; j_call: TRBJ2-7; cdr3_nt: TGTGCCAGCAGTTTGGGGACGGACTACTCCTACGAGCAGTACTTC; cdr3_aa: CASSLGTDYSYEQYF
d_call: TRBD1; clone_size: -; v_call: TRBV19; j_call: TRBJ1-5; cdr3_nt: TGTGCCAGTAGTAGCCATCACAGGGGGGTTTATAGCAATCAGCCCCAGCATTTT; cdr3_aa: CASSSHHRGVYSNQPQHF
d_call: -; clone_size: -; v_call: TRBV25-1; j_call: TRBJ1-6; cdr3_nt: TGTGCCAGCAGTGATATCCAGGAGTACTCACCCCTCCACTTT; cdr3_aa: CASSDIQEYSPLHF
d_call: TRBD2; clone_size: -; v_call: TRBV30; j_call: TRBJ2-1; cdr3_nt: TGTGCCTGGAAGGCGGGGGACTACAATGAGCAGTTCTTC; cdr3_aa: CAWKAGDYNEQFF
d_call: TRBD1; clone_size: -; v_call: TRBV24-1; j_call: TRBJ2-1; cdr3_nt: TGTGCCACCTCAGGGGCAGGGGGCAATGAGCAGTTCTTC; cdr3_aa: CATSGAGGNEQFF
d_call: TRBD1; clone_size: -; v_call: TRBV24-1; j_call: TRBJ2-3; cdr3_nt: TGTGCCACCAGTGAGCCCAACAGGGGTCAGGTCAGCACAGATACGCAGTATTTT; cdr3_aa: CATSEPNRGQVSTDTQYF
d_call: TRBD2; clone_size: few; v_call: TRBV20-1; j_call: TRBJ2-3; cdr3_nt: TGCAGTGCTAGACTTAGCGGGGGGGCAGGCACAGATACGCAGTATTTT; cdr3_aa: CSARLSGGAGTDTQYF
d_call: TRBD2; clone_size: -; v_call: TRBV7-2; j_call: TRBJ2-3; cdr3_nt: TGTGCCAGCAGCGTGACTAGCGGGGGGGCTTTGGATACGCAGTATTTT; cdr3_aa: CASSVTSGGALDTQYF
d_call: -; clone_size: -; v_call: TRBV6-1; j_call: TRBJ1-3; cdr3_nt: TGTGCCAGCATGACGACGCATGCCATGCGGACCATATATTTT; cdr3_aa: CASMTTHAMRTIYF
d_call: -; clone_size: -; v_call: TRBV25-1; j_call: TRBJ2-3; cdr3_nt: TGTGCCAGCAGTAGAGGGGGCACAGATACGCAGTATTTT; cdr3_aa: CASSRGGTDTQYF
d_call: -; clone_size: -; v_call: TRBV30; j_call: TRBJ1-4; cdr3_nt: TGTGCCTGGGCCATCGCTACAACTAATGAAAAACTGTTTTTT; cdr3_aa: CAWAIATTNEKLFF
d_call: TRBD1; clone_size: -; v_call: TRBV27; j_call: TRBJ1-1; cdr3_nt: TGTGCCAGCAAATTGACAGGGGGAAATACTGAAGCTTTCTTT; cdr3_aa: CASKLTGGNTEAFF